Following are 32 T cell receptor beta chains from one sample sequenced in a study of blood T cell repertoires in COVID-19. Sequencing was performed with immunoSEQ multiplex PCR; in TCRdb, only in-frame clones are kept and a portion is missing. The table has 60,000 or so clones, roughly 90% seen once; the top ten hold approximately 15%. The sequenced material came from peripheral blood. These receptors originate from a human donor with active COVID-19. The donor label of this sample is uncertain.

The chain links TRBV5-1 to TRBJ2-3; D gene uncertain. Germline CDR1 SGHRS, CDR2 YFSETQ. V was cut by 3 bases and J by 0 bases, with 11 bases left in between. This CDR3 is 15 amino acids long. Here the CDR3 DNA reads TGCGCCAGCAGCTCGCGCCGCGGAAGCACAGATACGCAGTATTTT. Its translation: CASSSRRGSTDTQYF.

The chain combines TRBV18 with TRBJ1-1; 10 positions match TRBD1. Per the germline V gene, CDR1 is KGHSH and CDR2 is LQKENI. The CDR3 sequence is 16 residues long. V trimming: 3 bases; J trimming: 3 bases; junction bases outside the gene matches: 7. This CDR3 is CASSPPAGTGDTEAFF. CDR3 DNA sequence: TGTGCCAGCTCACCCCCTGCCGGGACAGGGGACACTGAAGCTTTCTTT.

The chain recombines TRBV4-1 with TRBJ2-6, with TRBD1 as a possible D gene (5 bases). V lost 1 base and J 0 bases, leaving 16 bases between the germline ends. Germline CDR1 is MGHRA and CDR2 is YSYEKL. The CDR3 is made up of 19 amino acids. For the CDR3, the DNA is TGCGCCAGCAGCCAAGTGGGCCTACAGGACCGCTCTGGGGCCAACGTCCTGACTTTC. Translation gives CASSQVGLQDRSGANVLTF.

The chain carries TRBV19 and TRBJ1-1, with a weak D call TRBD1 (6 bases). Deletions cut 3 bases from V and 4 bases from J, with 15 bases between. This CDR3 region has 15 residues. The V gene's germline CDR1 is LNHDA and CDR2 SQIVND (reference sequence). CDR3: CASSIGQRRSTEAFF. DNA for the CDR3: TGTGCCAGTAGTATTGGACAGCGGAGGAGCACTGAAGCTTTCTTT.

V and J are TRBV7-9 and TRBJ2-7; tentative D call: TRBD2 (6 bases). V was cut by 5 bases and J by 2 bases, with 19 bases left in between. Looked up from germline, CDR1 is SEHNR and CDR2 is FQNEAQ (reference sequence). The CDR3 sequence is 16 residues long. CDR3 loop: CASSGGVSGLTYEQYF. The CDR3, as DNA: TGTGCCAGCAGCGGTGGGGTTAGCGGACTAACCTACGAGCAGTACTTC.

V usage is TRBV4-3 and J usage is TRBJ1-5, with D possibly matching TRBD1 (5 bases). Between the trimmed V and J ends, which lost 2 bases and 6 bases, there was a span of 14 bases. This CDR3 region has 15 residues. Germline lookup yields CDR1 LGHNA and CDR2 YSLEER. CDR3 amino acids: CASSQSRQNFQPQHF. CDR3 DNA sequence: TGCGCCAGCAGCCAATCCCGACAGAATTTTCAGCCCCAGCATTTT.

The rearrangement links TRBV13 to TRBJ1-1; D remains ambiguous. Deletions cut 0 bases from V and 1 base from J, with 3 bases between. From germline, CDR1 is PRHDT and CDR2 FYEKMQ (reference sequence). The CDR3 spans 13 residues. This CDR3 is CASSLGKNTEAFF. The CDR3 region has the DNA TGTGCCAGCAGCTTAGGCAAGAACACTGAAGCTTTCTTT.

The gene calls are TRBV12-3 or TRBV12-4 and TRBJ2-1; D not resolved. V was trimmed by 10 bases and J by 0 bases, leaving 10 bases between them. The length of the CDR3 is 13 residues. CDR3 nucleotide sequence: TGTGCCACGTGGGCAGACTCCTACAATGAGCAGTTCTTC. This sequence encodes CATWADSYNEQFF.

V gene TRBV9 combines with J gene TRBJ1-5; D perhaps matches TRBD1 (5 bases). CDR3 length equals 16 residues. Per the germline V gene, CDR1 is SGDLS and CDR2 is YYNGEE. Trimming removed 4 bases from V and 2 bases from J, with 16 bases in between. The CDR3, as DNA: TGTGCCAGCAGCCCGGGGGGGTGGGGAGGCAATCAGCCCCAGCATTTT. Protein: CASSPGGWGGNQPQHF. Complete variable domain (other parts from reference TRBV9 and TRBJ1-5): DSGVTQTPKHLITATGQRVTLRCSPRSGDLSVYWYQQSLDQGLQFLIQYYNGEERAKGNILERFSAQQFPDLHSELNLSSLELGDSALYFCASSPGGWGGNQPQHFGDGTRLSIL.

The CDR3: CASSLTSGAGRNEQFF. CDR3 nucleotides: TGTGCCAGCAGCTTGACTAGCGGGGCGGGGAGGAATGAGCAGTTCTTC. The genes are TRBV7-6 and TRBJ2-1, with 11 bases that match TRBD2. CDR1 and CDR2 (germline): SGHVS, FNYEAQ. V lost 3 bases to trimming and J lost 7 bases; unmatched junction nucleotides: 8. The CDR3 length is 16 residues.

The chain carries TRBV7-9 and TRBJ1-3; TRBD1 aligns across 8 bases. Germline V gives CDR1 SEHNR, CDR2 FQNEAQ (reference sequence). The CDR3 runs 14 residues. Trimming cost V 2 bases and J 8 bases; bases outside gene matches: 5. This CDR3 is CASSLSRGQDTIYF. CDR3 DNA sequence: TGTGCCAGCAGCTTAAGCAGGGGGCAGGACACCATATATTTT.

This chain connects TRBV9 to TRBJ2-5, with 10 nucleotides matching TRBD2. The CDR3 has 14 residues. The germline CDR1 and CDR2 sequences are SGDLS and YYNGEE. After removal of 5 bases from V and 4 bases from J, the junction contained 5 bases not matched to a gene. The CDR3 loop is CASRGVAGGETQYF. The CDR3 nucleotides are TGTGCCAGCAGGGGAGTAGCGGGAGGAGAGACCCAGTACTTC. Full variable domain (remainder filled in from reference TRBV9 and TRBJ2-5): DSGVTQTPKHLITATGQRVTLRCSPRSGDLSVYWYQQSLDQGLQFLIQYYNGEERAKGNILERFSAQQFPDLHSELNLSSLELGDSALYFCASRGVAGGETQYFGPGTRLLVL.

This chain links TRBV18 with TRBJ2-6; no firm D call. The CDR3 is 15 residues long. Germline V gene data show CDR1 as KGHSH and CDR2 as LQKENI. V lost 1 base and J 0 bases, leaving 4 bases between the germline ends. The CDR3 DNA sequence: TGTGCCAGCTCACCACGTAACTCTGGGGCCAACGTCCTGACTTTC. Protein: CASSPRNSGANVLTF.

V is TRBV29-1 and J is TRBJ2-7; D might be TRBD1 (5 bases). The CDR3 length is 12 residues. The germline V gene encodes CDR1 SQVTM and CDR2 ANQGSEA. The V gene lost 4 bases and the J gene lost 2 bases, with 9 bases spanning the gap. This chain's CDR3 is CSVGEGAYEQYV. In nucleotides, the CDR3 is TGCAGCGTTGGGGAAGGGGCCTACGAGCAGTACGTC.

The chain combines TRBV19 with TRBJ2-5, with TRBD1 identical over 9 bases. Germline CDR1 and CDR2: LNHDA and SQIVND (reference sequence). This CDR3 is built from 14 residues. Trimming cost V 1 base and J 6 bases; bases outside gene matches: 3. CDR3 region: CASSIGTGVQTQYF. The CDR3 DNA reads as TGTGCCAGTAGTATAGGGACAGGGGTACAGACCCAGTACTTC.

V is TRBV7-2 and J is TRBJ1-2; D not certain. The CDR3 totals 13 residues. The ends were cut back, 1 base at V and 8 bases at J, with 11 bases in the middle. CDR1 is SGHTA and CDR2 is FQGNSA in the germline V gene. The chain's CDR3 is CASSLETTRGYTF. CDR3 nucleotides: TGTGCCAGCAGCTTAGAGACAACCCGGGGCTACACCTTC.

The V call is TRBV6-2 or TRBV6-3, the J call TRBJ2-2; 9 nucleotides match TRBD2. CDR1 and CDR2 (germline): MNHEY, SVGEGT. The ends lost 4 bases at V and 6 bases at J; junction bases unmatched: 3. There are 14 residues in the CDR3. The CDR3 sequence: CASSSLAGPGELFF. The CDR3 nucleotides read TGTGCCAGCAGTTCCCTAGCGGGGCCCGGGGAGCTGTTTTTT.

Written as DNA, the CDR3 is TGTGCCAGTAAGAGCAGGGCCTCTGGGGCCAACGTCCTGACTTTC. Its translation: CASKSRASGANVLTF. This chain joins TRBV19 and TRBJ2-6; TRBD1 might be the D (5 bases). The CDR3 loop spans 15 amino acids. The V end lost 7 bases, the J end lost 0 bases, and 10 bases lay between the germline ends. CDR1 LNHDA and CDR2 SQIVND come from the germline V gene (reference sequence).

The CDR3, as DNA: TGTGCCAGTAGTAGAGGGTCCGGCTCCTACAATGAGCAGTTCTTC. Its protein product is CASSRGSGSYNEQFF. The chain links TRBV19 to TRBJ2-1; D may be TRBD2 (5 bases). This CDR3 region has 15 residues. Deletions cut 4 bases from V and 0 bases from J, with 10 bases between. Germline assignment: CDR1 LNHDA and CDR2 SQIVND (reference sequence).

The chain links TRBV6-2 or TRBV6-3 to TRBJ1-2, with a tentative D call TRBD1 (6 bases). The CDR3 runs to 15 residues. Germline-derived CDR1 and CDR2 are MNHEY and SVGEGT. V lost 6 bases and J lost 4, with 18 bases in between. CDR3 nucleotide sequence: TGTGCCAGCAGCCTCGACAGGCCGTCTCTCTATGGCTACACCTTC. Protein sequence: CASSLDRPSLYGYTF.

The J gene is TRBJ2-1, the V gene TRBV20-1; perhaps TRBD2 as D (5 bases). V was cut by 3 bases and J by 8 bases, with 8 bases left in between. The CDR3 consists of 11 residues. Germline V CDR1 and CDR2: DFQATT, SNEGSKA (reference sequence). The CDR3 DNA sequence: TGCAGTGCTAGTAAGGGAGATGAGCAGTTCTTC. It translates to CSASKGDEQFF.

The V gene is TRBV30, the J gene TRBJ1-4, with D perhaps TRBD1 (5 bases). Trimming shortened V by 3 bases and J by 5 bases, and 7 bases separated the two germline ends. This CDR3 comprises 12 residues. Germline-derived CDR1 and CDR2 are GTSNPN and SVGIG (reference sequence). The CDR3 region is CAWRAGNEKLFF. The CDR3 DNA is TGTGCCTGGAGGGCAGGGAATGAAAAACTGTTTTTT.

The rearrangement uses TRBV5-1 and TRBJ1-2; 9 bases map to TRBD1. The CDR3 runs to 15 residues. CDR1 is SGHRS and CDR2 is YFSETQ in the germline V gene. Trimming cost V 0 bases and J 3 bases; bases outside gene matches: 3. The chain's CDR3 is CASSLGQGVHYGYTF. DNA of the CDR3: TGCGCCAGCAGCTTGGGACAGGGGGTGCACTATGGCTACACCTTC.

This clone was seen more than once but under ten times. V usage is TRBV7-8 and J usage is TRBJ1-5; no reliable D call. CDR1 SGHVS and CDR2 FQNEAQ come from the germline V gene. Trimming took 5 bases from V and 2 from J, leaving 7 bases between them. There are 13 residues in the CDR3. This chain's CDR3 is CASSPGGNQPQHF. For the CDR3, the DNA is TGTGCCAGCAGCCCGGGAGGCAATCAGCCCCAGCATTTT.

This rearrangement joins TRBV28 to TRBJ1-3, with a weak D call TRBD1 (5 bases). CDR1 is MDHEN and CDR2 is SYDVKM in the germline V gene. CDR3 length equals 14 residues. V lost 5 bases and J lost 2, with 10 bases in between. The CDR3, as DNA: TGTGCCAGCAGTCCCCCGGGGGCTGGAAACACCATATATTTT. It is translated as CASSPPGAGNTIYF.

The rearrangement uses TRBV2 and TRBJ2-1; 7 nucleotides match TRBD2. The V gene end was trimmed by 3 bases and the J gene end by 8 bases; junction bases not matched to a gene: 16. Germline loops: CDR1 SNHLY, CDR2 FYNNEI. This CDR3 comprises 17 residues. The DNA of the CDR3 is TGTGCCAGCAGTGAGAGGGTATCTAGCGGTGTGTGGGATGAGCAGTTCTTC. Translation: CASSERVSSGVWDEQFF.

The chain recombines TRBV7-2 with TRBJ1-5, with 10 bases matching TRBD1. CDR1 and CDR2 from the germline V gene are SGHTA and FQGNSA. The CDR3 covers 15 residues. V shed 5 bases, J shed 4 bases, and the junction held 5 bases outside the gene matches. CDR3 sequence reads: CASSPVDRGNQPQHF. Here the CDR3 DNA reads TGTGCCAGCAGCCCCGTGGACAGGGGGAATCAGCCCCAGCATTTT.

The V and J genes are TRBV14 and TRBJ2-5; unclear D gene. The CDR3 is made up of 15 amino acids. Trimming cost V 0 bases and J 4 bases, with 12 bases left between them. Germline lookup yields CDR1 SGHDN and CDR2 FVKESK. The CDR3, as DNA: TGTGCCAGCAGCCAAGATTTGACTGAGCGAGAGACCCAGTACTTC. Amino acids: CASSQDLTERETQYF. The variable domain in full, completed from reference TRBV14 and TRBJ2-5, reads EAGVTQFPSHSVIEKGQTVTLRCDPISGHDNLYWYRRVMGKEIKFLLHFVKESKQDESGMPNNRFLAERTGGTYSTLKVQPAELEDSGVYFCASSQDLTERETQYFGPGTRLLVL.

V gene TRBV28 combines with J gene TRBJ1-1; D perhaps matches TRBD1 (5 bases). This CDR3 contains 14 residues. Germline loops: CDR1 MDHEN, CDR2 SYDVKM. V was clipped by 2 bases and J by 5 bases, with 12 bases between them. The CDR3 coding sequence is TGTGCCAGCAGTTTAGGGGGGGGACGAACTGAAGCTTTCTTT. It codes for CASSLGGGRTEAFF.

The chain employs TRBV9 and TRBJ2-3; D might be TRBD1 (5 bases). CDR1 and CDR2 from the germline V gene are SGDLS and YYNGEE. Trimming shortened V by 0 bases and J by 0 bases, and 14 bases separated the two germline ends. The CDR3 is 17 amino acids. As DNA, the CDR3 is TGTGCCAGCAGCGTAGAGGCAGGGCAGACTAGCACAGATACGCAGTATTTT. Protein: CASSVEAGQTSTDTQYF.

This clone was seen only once. The V call is TRBV3-1 (or the pseudogene TRBV3-2), the J call TRBJ2-3, with TRBD2 matching over 14 bases. Germline V gene data show CDR1 as LGHDT and CDR2 as YNNKEL (reference sequence). The length of the CDR3 is 16 residues. The trim removed 0 bases at V and 12 bases at J, leaving 8 bases unmatched. The DNA for the CDR3 is TGTGCCAGCAGCCAAGATCCCCCGACTAGCGGGGGGGGACAGTATTTT. It codes for CASSQDPPTSGGGQYF.

This clone was observed once. The chain joins TRBV27 to TRBJ1-1; the D gene is possibly TRBD1 (5 bases). The CDR3 length is 14 residues. V was cut by 2 bases and J by 0 bases, with 7 bases left in between. CDR1 is MNHEY, CDR2 SMNVEV, per germline (reference sequence). The CDR3 DNA follows: TGTGCCAGCAGTTTACGGGGGATGAACACTGAAGCTTTCTTT. Translated: CASSLRGMNTEAFF.